The clone carrying this T cell receptor beta chain was observed a handful of times. The antigen is undetermined. This sample is drawn from a study of OX40 agonist ivuxolimab in advanced cancers. Study-level information: Age averaged around 58 years (range about 20 to 80), and approximately 80% were male. Findings of the study overall: Relative to CD4+ cells, CD8+ T cells on average had more expanded clones.

Germline CDR1 reads MGHDK; CDR2 reads SYGVNS. The CDR3 has 12 amino acids. Losses at the gene ends were 4 bases for V and 7 bases for J; bases not matched to a gene: 4. Libraries were prepared by immunoSEQ multiplex PCR; TCRdb keeps only in-frame clonotypes and omits some of them. The sample lists tens of thousands of clones, 70% to 90% occurring once. The rearrangement uses TRBV25-1 and TRBJ2-7; the match to TRBD2 covers 7 bases. The input for sequencing was CD4+ or CD8+ T cells sorted from blood, taken in a trial of the OX40 agonist ivuxolimab. This receptor was identified in an adult with an advanced solid tumor such as melanoma, head and neck, liver or kidney cancer. The CDR3 loop is CASSAPGGEQYF. The DNA of the CDR3 is TGTGCCAGCAGTGCCCCCGGGGGGGAGCAGTACTTC.